The 27 T cell receptor beta chains reported below all come from one sample, sequenced in a study of blood T cell repertoires in COVID-19. Some clones are missing from TCRdb's copy, which holds only in-frame ones; the method was immunoSEQ multiplex PCR. Of some 160,000 clones in the sample, about 83% were seen once. The specimen sequenced was peripheral blood. These receptors all come from a human donor in a cohort sampled during active COVID-19.

The rearrangement uses TRBV6-5 and TRBJ1-6; 9 bases match TRBD1. J lost 6 bases, V lost 7 bases, and 4 bases had no gene match. The CDR3 is 14 residues long. Germline CDR1 MNHEY, CDR2 SVGAGI. The CDR3 coding sequence is TGTGCCAGCACGGGACAGGGCGTTAATTCACCCCTCCACTTT. Its protein is CASTGQGVNSPLHF.

The chain combines TRBV18 with TRBJ2-7; D unclear. Trimming cost V 3 bases and J 6 bases, with 9 bases left between them. The CDR3 is 12 residues long. In germline, CDR1 is KGHSH, CDR2 LQKENI. CDR3 amino acids: CASSPDSGEQYF. The CDR3 DNA follows: TGTGCCAGCTCACCCGACTCGGGCGAGCAGTACTTC.

The rearrangement links TRBV7-3 to TRBJ1-2; TRBD1 is a possible D gene (5 bases). Germline V gene lookup returns CDR1 SGHTA and CDR2 FQGTGA. The CDR3 extends over 13 amino acids. Trimming took 4 bases from V and 6 from J, leaving 12 bases between them. The CDR3 coding sequence is TGTGCCAGCAGCTCCTACCAGGGCGATGGCTACACCTTC. This sequence encodes CASSSYQGDGYTF. Drawing the rest from reference TRBV7-3 and TRBJ1-2, the complete variable domain is GAGVSQTPSNKVTEKGKYVELRCDPISGHTALYWYRQSLGQGPEFLIYFQGTGAADDSGLPNDRFFAVRPEGSVSTLKIQRTERGDSAVYLCASSSYQGDGYTFGSGTRLTVV.

The chain joins TRBV11-3 to TRBJ2-7, with TRBD2 matching 7 bases. CDR3 length: 15 amino acids. V was clipped by 0 bases and J by 1 base; unmatched bases: 3. Per germline, CDR1 SGHNT and CDR2 YENEEA. CDR3 residues: CASSLEAGPSYEQYF. In nucleotides, the CDR3 is TGTGCCAGCAGCTTAGAAGCGGGGCCATCCTACGAGCAGTACTTC. Full variable domain (missing parts from reference TRBV11-3 and TRBJ2-7): EAGVVQSPRYKIIEKKQPVAFWCNPISGHNTLYWYLQNLGQGPELLIRYENEEAVDDSQLPKDRFSAERLKGVDSTLKIQPAELGDSAVYLCASSLEAGPSYEQYFGPGTRLTVT.

The rearrangement links TRBV18 to TRBJ2-7, with no clear D. The ends were cut back, 0 bases at V and 2 bases at J, with 8 bases in the middle. Looked up from germline, CDR1 is KGHSH and CDR2 is LQKENI. The CDR3 loop spans 14 amino acids. The CDR3 DNA reads as TGTGCCAGCTCACCACCAAACACACCCTACGAGCAGTACTTC. Encoded protein: CASSPPNTPYEQYF.

This clone was seen just once. V usage is TRBV12-5 and J usage is TRBJ1-1, with D unclear. With 0 bases removed from V and 5 bases from J, the gap between germline ends came to 13 bases. CDR3 size: 15 residues. Germline V gene lookup returns CDR1 LGHNT and CDR2 FRNRAP. The CDR3 region has the DNA TGTGCTAGTGGTTTGGTATCTGGGAGGTTGACTGAAGCTTTCTTT. Translation gives CASGLVSGRLTEAFF.

The chain employs TRBV27 and TRBJ2-7; D is uncertain. Per the germline V gene, CDR1 is MNHEY and CDR2 is SMNVEV (reference sequence). Trimming removed 0 bases at V and 2 bases at J, with 14 bases between. This CDR3 has 16 amino acids. The CDR3 nucleotides read TGTGCCAGCAGTTTATCGTTGGCAGGTGCAACCTACGAGCAGTACTTC. Its translation is CASSLSLAGATYEQYF.

The gene calls are TRBV7-8 and TRBJ1-1; D is perhaps TRBD1 (6 bases). CDR3 size: 13 residues. Deletions cut 1 base from V and 7 bases from J, with 10 bases between. Germline V gives CDR1 SGHVS, CDR2 FQNEAQ. CDR3 residues: CASSLGGGIEAFF. The DNA for the CDR3 is TGTGCCAGCAGCTTAGGCGGGGGCATTGAAGCTTTCTTT.

The chain joins TRBV2 to TRBJ1-2; the D gene is possibly TRBD1 (5 bases). V was cut by 0 bases and J by 4 bases, with 18 bases left in between. Germline-derived CDR1 and CDR2 are SNHLY and FYNNEI. CDR3 length: 17 residues. The DNA of the CDR3 is TGTGCCAGCAGTGAAGCGCTTCAAGGGGTCGGAACCTATGGCTACACCTTC. Translated, it gives CASSEALQGVGTYGYTF.

The gene calls are TRBV7-8 and TRBJ1-4; 9 bases are a match to TRBD1. This CDR3 comprises 14 residues. J was trimmed by 7 bases and V by 5 bases; bases with no gene match: 5. Germline CDR1 is SGHVS and CDR2 is FQNEAQ. CDR3 DNA: TGTGCCAGCAGCCCCCGGGACAGGGCTGAAAAACTGTTTTTT. It translates to CASSPRDRAEKLFF.

The chain couples TRBV7-6 to TRBJ2-7; a possible D gene is TRBD1 (7 bases). Germline CDR1 reads SGHVS; CDR2 reads FNYEAQ. The CDR3 covers 17 residues. V shed 4 bases and J shed 4 bases, with 23 bases lying between them. The CDR3 loop is CASSYGGFRTGDYEQYF. CDR3 DNA sequence: TGTGCCAGCAGCTACGGGGGCTTTCGAACAGGGGATTACGAGCAGTACTTC.

The chain combines TRBV24-1 with TRBJ1-5; D gene ambiguous. V was cut by 2 bases and J by 2 bases, with 6 bases left in between. CDR1 is KGHDR, CDR2 SFDVKD, per germline. This CDR3 comprises 14 residues. The CDR3 loop is CATSDSRGNQPQHF. The CDR3 DNA reads as TGTGCCACCAGTGATTCCCGAGGCAATCAGCCCCAGCATTTT.

This chain uses TRBV27 with TRBJ1-1, with D hard to call. Per germline, CDR1 MNHEY and CDR2 SMNVEV (reference sequence). The CDR3 length is 13 residues. The V end lost 3 bases, the J end lost 7 bases, and 12 bases lay between the germline ends. The CDR3 is CASSFHGSGEAFF. The CDR3 DNA sequence: TGTGCCAGCAGTTTTCACGGGTCGGGTGAAGCTTTCTTT.

J is TRBJ2-7 and V is TRBV12-3 or TRBV12-4; 8 nucleotides agree with TRBD1. With 3 bases clipped from V and 5 bases from J, the junction kept 3 bases outside the gene matches. The CDR3 consists of 13 residues. The CDR3 here is CASSFGQGNEQYF. The CDR3, as DNA: TGTGCCAGCAGTTTCGGACAGGGTAACGAGCAGTACTTC.

The chain recombines TRBV4-1 with TRBJ2-7, with D possibly being TRBD1 (5 bases). V shed 1 base and J shed 5 bases, with 15 bases lying between them. Germline values: CDR1 MGHRA, CDR2 YSYEKL. The CDR3 loop spans 15 amino acids. The CDR3 sequence: CASSQVPSTRDEQYF. For the CDR3, the DNA is TGCGCCAGCAGCCAAGTACCCTCCACCAGGGACGAGCAGTACTTC.

The rearrangement joins TRBV5-6 to TRBJ1-3; 7 nucleotides line up with TRBD1. Germline V gene data show CDR1 as SGHDT and CDR2 as YYEEEE. The CDR3 sequence is 13 residues long. The J segment lost 4 bases and the V segment lost 3 bases, leaving 1 base of the junction unmatched. The chain's CDR3 is CASSWGQGNTIYF. The CDR3, as DNA: TGTGCCAGCAGCTGGGGACAGGGAAACACCATATATTTT.

In nucleotides, the CDR3 is TGTGCCAGCAGTGCGGACAGGGAAACCGGGGAGCTGTTTTTT. As protein: CASSADRETGELFF. The V gene is TRBV6-4, the J gene TRBJ2-2; TRBD1 matches 8 bases. Trimming at V came to 4 bases and at J to 5 bases, leaving 3 bases not matched to a gene. Germline-derived CDR1 and CDR2 are MRHNA and SNTAGT. The CDR3 consists of 14 residues.

This chain connects TRBV6-2 or TRBV6-3 to TRBJ2-3, with 8 bases identical to TRBD1. J lost 0 bases, V lost 0 bases, and 5 bases had no gene match. Germline V gene data show CDR1 as MNHEY and CDR2 as SVGEGT. This CDR3 region has 17 residues. The CDR3 coding sequence is TGTGCCAGCAGTTACTCGTGGACAGGGCCAAGCACAGATACGCAGTATTTT. Translating gives CASSYSWTGPSTDTQYF.

This chain's CDR3 is CASSLGLLADEQFF. As DNA, the CDR3 is TGTGCCAGCAGCTTAGGCCTTCTAGCCGATGAGCAGTTCTTC. This rearrangement joins TRBV7-9 to TRBJ2-1; D may be TRBD2 (5 bases). The germline gives CDR1 SEHNR, CDR2 FQNEAQ (reference sequence). The V gene lost 1 base and the J gene lost 8 bases, with 12 bases spanning the gap. The CDR3 spans 14 residues.

The chain links TRBV23-1 to TRBJ2-7; 9 bases map to TRBD1. TRBV23-1 is an ORF for which the function is uncertain. J was trimmed by 2 bases and V by 7 bases; bases with no gene match: 9. This CDR3 region has 15 residues. CDR3 amino acids: CASTRAGTGTYEQYF. The CDR3 bases are TGCGCCAGCACCCGGGCGGGGACAGGGACCTACGAGCAGTACTTC.

Details on this clone: The germline gene is not matched at one end of the junction; a read error may be the cause. CDR3 loop: CASSHPGQGPFHF. DNA of the CDR3: TGTGCCAGCAGCCACCCGGGACAGGGGCCGTTCCACTTC. The V gene is TRBV7-2, the J gene TRBJ2-7; 10 bases fit TRBD1. From germline, CDR1 is SGHTA and CDR2 FQGNSA. The CDR3 contains 13 residues.

The chain has TRBV7-2 and TRBJ2-7; weak D call: TRBD2 (5 bases). V was trimmed by 4 bases and J by 2 bases, leaving 18 bases between them. Germline-derived CDR1 and CDR2 are SGHTA and FQGNSA. The CDR3 covers 16 residues. This CDR3 is CASSSRIASWTYEQYF. The CDR3 DNA is TGTGCCAGCAGCTCCCGGATAGCGAGTTGGACCTACGAGCAGTACTTC.

This clone was counted between two and nine times. This chain links TRBV4-2 with TRBJ2-7; TRBD2 aligns across 9 bases. Germline CDR1 and CDR2: LGHNA and YNFKEQ. V lost 2 bases and J lost 6; bases outside the gene matches: 5. This CDR3 region has 14 residues. The CDR3 DNA follows: TGTGCCAGCAGCCAACCCCTGACTAGCGGCGAGCAGTACTTC. This gives the protein CASSQPLTSGEQYF.

This clone showed up just once. This chain's CDR3 is CASSRGPGDYGYTF. The CDR3 coding sequence is TGTGCCAGCAGCCGAGGCCCAGGGGACTATGGCTACACCTTC. The chain couples TRBV5-4 to TRBJ1-2; weak D call: TRBD1 (6 bases). V dropped 4 bases and J dropped 3 bases, with 13 bases sitting between them. This CDR3 is 14 amino acids long. From germline, CDR1 is SGHNT and CDR2 YYREEE (reference sequence). Filled out from reference TRBV5-4 and TRBJ1-2, the complete variable domain reads ETGVTQSPTHLIKTRGQQVTLRCSSQSGHNTVSWYQQALGQGPQFIFQYYREEENGRGNFPPRFSGLQFPNYSSELNVNALELDDSALYLCASSRGPGDYGYTFGSGTRLTVV.

The V call is TRBV7-2, the J call TRBJ1-1, with D possibly TRBD1 on 6 matching bases. There are 14 residues in the CDR3. Germline assignment: CDR1 SGHTA and CDR2 FQGNSA. Trimming pared 6 bases from V and 2 bases from J, leaving 13 bases between. CDR3: CASREQGSNTEAFF. CDR3 in DNA: TGTGCCAGCAGAGAACAGGGATCAAACACTGAAGCTTTCTTT.

This clone appeared a single time. The rearrangement uses TRBV7-2 and TRBJ1-1; D call uncertain. Germline V gives CDR1 SGHTA, CDR2 FQGNSA. Trimming removed 1 base from V and 1 base from J, with 7 bases in between. This CDR3 is built from 14 residues. CDR3 DNA sequence: TGTGCCAGCAGCTTAGTCCGGGAGAACACTGAAGCTTTCTTT. It yields the protein CASSLVRENTEAFF.

The chain combines TRBV29-1 with TRBJ2-2; D is ambiguous. Trimming shortened V by 6 bases and J by 6 bases, and 11 bases separated the two germline ends. CDR1 SQVTM and CDR2 ANQGSEA come from the germline V gene. The CDR3 contains 12 residues. This chain's CDR3 is CSVGNTAGELFF. DNA of the CDR3: TGCAGCGTCGGTAATACGGCCGGGGAGCTGTTTTTT.